This is a list of T cell receptor beta chains from one sample in a study of T-cell memory formation after mild COVID-19. TCRdb analysed the 5' RACE reads with MiXCR anew, one entry per CDR3 protein. The table lists roughly 300,000 distinct CDR3 sequences, 8% to 9% of them singletons, with less than 25% in the top ten. The sequencing sample was made of PBMCs or a T cell subset sorted from them (not recorded which). Receptor source: a man between 18 and 35 years old who had mild COVID-19 (a few samples of this study predate the infection). Cell type and time point are not known. Both conserved end residues are part of each CDR3. D genes are given only for firm matches. The size of a clone is reported for some rows only, either as once, few or many, or as a class for expanded clones.

>NA|TRBV29-1|NA|TRBJ2-1
CSVEDLGGQFF
TGCAGCGTTGAAGATCTTGGAGGGCAGTTCTTC
>few|TRBV15|NA|TRBJ1-4
CATRAQINEKLFF
TGTGCCACCAGGGCGCAGATCAATGAAAAACTGTTTTTT
>NA|TRBV7-9|NA|TRBJ2-2
CAGAVAGELFF
TGTGCCGGGGCCGTAGCCGGGGAGCTGTTTTTT
>few|TRBV21-1|NA|TRBJ2-4
CASTGQTRGAKNIQYF
TGTGCCAGCACCGGACAGACGAGGGGTGCCAAAAACATTCAGTACTTC
>many|TRBV5-1|TRBD1|TRBJ2-5
CASSPQGAQETQYF
TGCGCCAGCAGCCCCCAGGGGGCCCAAGAGACCCAGTACTTC
>NA|TRBV7-2|TRBD2|TRBJ2-1
CASSTSLAGGFREQFF
TGTGCCAGCAGCACCTCCCTAGCGGGGGGTTTCCGGGAGCAGTTCTTC
>few|TRBV5-6|TRBD1|TRBJ2-1
CASSSGQGARNEQFF
TGTGCCAGCAGTTCTGGACAGGGGGCGCGCAATGAGCAGTTCTTC
>few|TRBV6-2/TRBV6-3|NA|TRBJ2-7
CASSARQLFSYEQYF
TGTGCCAGCTCCGCACGGCAGCTGTTCTCCTACGAGCAGTACTTC
>few|TRBV5-4|TRBD1|TRBJ2-7
CASSATGTGGYEQYF
TGTGCCAGCAGCGCAACCGGGACAGGGGGCTACGAGCAGTACTTC
>NA|TRBV6-5|TRBD1|TRBJ2-7
CASSYWTTGGLYEQYF
TGTGCCAGCAGTTACTGGACGACAGGGGGGCTCTACGAGCAGTACTTC
>many|TRBV10-2|NA|TRBJ2-5
CAAAWAGAEETQYF
TGCGCCGCAGCATGGGCGGGGGCAGAGGAGACCCAGTACTTC
>NA|TRBV4-3|NA|TRBJ2-1
CASSQEAHSEQFF
TGCGCCAGCAGCCAAGAGGCACATTCTGAGCAGTTCTTC
>many|TRBV5-5|NA|TRBJ1-1
CASSPQTGTTEAFF
TGTGCCAGCAGCCCCCAAACCGGGACAACCGAAGCTTTCTTT
>NA|TRBV20-1|NA|TRBJ2-4
CSARTDGTNIQYF
TGCAGTGCTAGAACTGACGGTACAAACATTCAGTACTTC
>NA|TRBV6-2/TRBV6-3|NA|TRBJ2-1
CASTYSRGVINEQFF
TGTGCCAGCACCTACTCACGCGGGGTGATTAATGAGCAGTTCTTC
>few|TRBV4-3|NA|TRBJ1-2
CASSQESGYTF
TGCGCCAGCAGCCAAGAAAGCGGCTACACCTTC
>few|TRBV6-6|NA|TRBJ1-5
CASSRIDQPQHF
TGTGCCAGCAGCAGAATAGATCAGCCCCAGCATTTT
>NA|TRBV5-1|TRBD2|TRBJ2-3
CASSYLAGDTDTQYF
TGCGCCAGCAGCTATCTAGCGGGGGACACAGATACGCAGTATTTT
>NA|TRBV7-3|TRBD1|TRBJ1-2
CASSPGTANYGYTF
TGTGCCAGCAGCCCGGGGACAGCTAACTATGGCTACACCTTC
>NA|TRBV5-6|TRBD2|TRBJ2-7
CASSPGTGTSGGFLDEQYF
TGTGCCAGCAGCCCAGGGACCGGGACTAGCGGGGGGTTTCTCGACGAGCAGTACTTC
>many|TRBV6-5|NA|TRBJ2-2
CASTPNNGELFF
TGTGCCAGCACTCCAAATAACGGGGAGCTGTTTTTT
>many|TRBV6-5|NA|TRBJ1-5
CASSLTGSSGGNQPQHF
TGTGCCAGCAGTTTAACAGGGTCGAGTGGCGGCAATCAGCCCCAGCATTTT
>NA|TRBV9|NA|TRBJ2-3
CASSVDGADTQYF
TGTGCCAGCAGCGTAGATGGGGCAGATACGCAGTATTTT
>many|TRBV4-3|NA|TRBJ2-3
CASSQDMGRGPDTQYF
TGCGCCAGCAGCCAAGATATGGGTCGGGGCCCAGATACGCAGTATTTT